Detailed here is one T cell receptor (beta chain). The data originate from a study of shared clonotypes between healthy human individuals. The germline CDR1 and CDR2 sequences are MGHRA and YSYEKL. This CDR3 has 16 amino acids. The trim removed 1 base at V and 2 bases at J, leaving 5 bases unmatched. Method: immunoSEQ multiplex PCR; TCRdb's copy keeps in-frame clones and lacks some. The table has some 550,000 clones, roughly 97% seen once. V is TRBV4-1 and J is TRBJ2-1; 7 positions agree with TRBD2. The sequenced material came from naive CD4+ T cells sorted from blood. The subset was: CD45RA+ positively selected. The TCR comes from a woman aged 25 to 45 in good health. CDR3: CASSQVGGSAYNEQFF. DNA of the CDR3: TGCGCCAGCAGCCAAGTTGGCGGGAGCGCCTACAATGAGCAGTTCTTC.